The entry below describes one T cell receptor (beta chain). Authors' methods: How many nucleated cells were present was estimated from reference gene primer amplification. Only in-frame clones appear in the TCRdb table, and some are missing; sequencing was by immunoSEQ multiplex PCR. V, J and clone size are those of that table, while D and trimming were read from the DNA. The table has about 300,000 clones, roughly 90% seen once. With V trimmed by 7 bases and J by 5 bases, 9 bases remained unmatched. Germline CDR1 and CDR2: MDHEN and SYDVKM. The CDR3 loop spans 14 amino acids. Patients in Seattle were enrolled during active infection, then followed longitudinally. This sample is drawn from a study of blood T cell repertoires in COVID-19. In the study overall: The United States, Italy and Spain provided the acute and convalescent COVID-19 samples. T cells, B-cell-depleted T cells, or PBMCs provided the cDNA or gDNA that served as material.

The V and J genes are TRBV28 and TRBJ1-2, with TRBD1 matching over 8 bases. Sample: peripheral blood. The source is a woman in her thirties with COVID-19, enrolled during active disease. The CDR3 here is CASTITGGGYGYTF. CDR3 bases: TGTGCCAGCACCATAACAGGGGGTGGGTATGGCTACACCTTC.